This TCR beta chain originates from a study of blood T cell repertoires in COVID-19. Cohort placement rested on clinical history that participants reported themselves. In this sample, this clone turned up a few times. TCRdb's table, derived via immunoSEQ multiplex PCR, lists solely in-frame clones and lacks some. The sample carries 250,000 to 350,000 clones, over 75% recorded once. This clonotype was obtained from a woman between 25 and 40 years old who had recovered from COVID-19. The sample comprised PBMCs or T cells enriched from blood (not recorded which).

The chain's CDR3 is CASSYSRFLAADTQYF. The CDR3 DNA is TGTGCCAGCAGTTACTCGAGGTTCCTAGCAGCGGATACGCAGTATTTT. The chain joins TRBV6-2 or TRBV6-3 to TRBJ2-3, with a weak D call TRBD2 (5 bases). CDR1 is MNHEY, CDR2 SVGEGT, per germline. V was clipped by 0 bases and J by 6 bases, with 16 bases between them. The CDR3 loop spans 16 amino acids.